Below, 31 T cell receptor beta chains from the same sample are listed, as sequenced in a study of radiotherapy plus CTLA-4 blockade in lung cancer. The data were produced by immunoSEQ multiplex PCR, yet TCRdb's version contains in-frame clones alone and is incomplete. This sample yields 90,000 to 100,000 clones, of which roughly 79% are seen a single time; about 3% belongs to the top ten. The starting material was peripheral blood, obtained from a patient treated with radiotherapy plus ipilimumab. All receptors derive from a human donor with non-small cell lung cancer who had a partial response to radiotherapy plus ipilimumab. Some clones in this sample may be carry-over from other donors' samples.

The chain couples TRBV7-9 to TRBJ1-4; D call uncertain. The CDR3 contains 14 residues. Germline loops: CDR1 SEHNR, CDR2 FQNEAQ (reference sequence). Trimming took off 5 bases at V and 4 bases at J, with 11 bases between the two ends. The DNA of the CDR3 is TGTGCCAGCAGCATGTACGAGGGTAATGAAAAACTGTTTTTT. Translation: CASSMYEGNEKLFF.

A word on this clone: This CDR3 is also generated by other DNA sequences in the sample. The chain couples TRBV19 to TRBJ2-7, with 9 bases lining up with TRBD1. The CDR3 length is 15 residues. In germline, CDR1 is LNHDA, CDR2 SQIVND (reference sequence). With 5 bases clipped from V and 1 base from J, the junction kept 6 bases outside the gene matches. CDR3 sequence reads: CASSFRTGASYEQYF. In nucleotides, the CDR3 is TGTGCCAGTAGTTTCAGGACAGGGGCATCCTACGAGCAGTACTTC. Looking up the rest from reference TRBV19 and TRBJ2-7 gives the full variable domain: DGGITQSPKYLFRKEGQNVTLSCEQNLNHDAMYWYRQDPGQGLRLIYYSQIVNDFQKGDIAEGYSVSREKKESFPLTVTSAQKNPTAFYLCASSFRTGASYEQYFGPGTRLTVT.

The sample holds one count of this clone. V usage is TRBV18 and J usage is TRBJ1-2; D possibly corresponds to TRBD1 (6 bases). The germline V and J ends were trimmed by 3 bases and 4 bases, with 21 bases remaining between them. Germline loops: CDR1 KGHSH, CDR2 LQKENI. The CDR3 consists of 17 residues. The CDR3 reads CASSPYILNQGSYGYTF. DNA for the CDR3: TGTGCCAGCTCACCTTATATCCTAAATCAGGGGAGCTATGGCTACACCTTC.

By sample fraction, this clone is medium-sized. V and J are TRBV7-9 and TRBJ2-1; 10 nucleotides agree with TRBD1. CDR3 length: 16 amino acids. Germline V gene lookup returns CDR1 SEHNR and CDR2 FQNEAQ (reference sequence). Trimming cost V 0 bases and J 8 bases; bases outside gene matches: 7. Here the CDR3 reads CASSLAPGQGLDEQFF. In DNA form, the CDR3 reads TGTGCCAGCAGCTTAGCGCCGGGACAGGGGTTGGATGAGCAGTTCTTC.

The chain recombines TRBV19 with TRBJ1-1; no reliable D call. CDR1 and CDR2 from the germline V gene are LNHDA and SQIVND (reference sequence). The CDR3 is made up of 12 amino acids. Trimming took off 7 bases at V and 4 bases at J, with 10 bases between the two ends. CDR3 nucleotides: TGTGCCAGTACCTATAGAGGCACTGAAGCTTTCTTT. Translation: CASTYRGTEAFF.

This rearrangement joins TRBV4-1 to TRBJ2-2; no clear D gene. Germline CDR1 and CDR2: MGHRA and YSYEKL. With 2 bases removed from V and 1 base from J, the gap between germline ends came to 11 bases. This CDR3 contains 16 residues. The CDR3 sequence is CASSQIPRQNTGELFF. The CDR3 bases are TGCGCCAGCAGCCAAATCCCGCGGCAGAACACCGGGGAGCTGTTTTTT.

This clone was counted only a few times. The gene calls are TRBV19 and TRBJ1-4; a weak D match, TRBD1 (6 bases). There are 14 residues in the CDR3. Trimming took 10 bases from V and 7 from J, leaving 19 bases between them. Germline CDR1 reads LNHDA; CDR2 reads SQIVND (reference sequence). The CDR3 region has the DNA TGTGCCACCCAGGGGTTTGCCAACACTGAAAAACTGTTTTTT. Its translation: CATQGFANTEKLFF. Filled out from reference TRBV19 and TRBJ1-4, the complete variable domain reads DGGITQSPKYLFRKEGQNVTLSCEQNLNHDAMYWYRQDPGQGLRLIYYSQIVNDFQKGDIAEGYSVSREKKESFPLTVTSAQKNPTAFYLCATQGFANTEKLFFGSGTQLSVL.

The chain links TRBV19 to TRBJ2-1; 9 nucleotides match TRBD1. Germline V gives CDR1 LNHDA, CDR2 SQIVND (reference sequence). J gave up 4 bases and V 5 bases, and 9 bases lay outside the gene matches. This CDR3 comprises 16 residues. The CDR3 nucleotides are TGTGCCAGTAGTCAACCGGGACAGGGAAGTTACAATGAGCAGTTCTTC. The encoded protein is CASSQPGQGSYNEQFF.

The genes are TRBV7-9 and TRBJ1-1, with TRBD1 matching over 8 bases. The V gene end was trimmed by 6 bases and the J gene end by 6 bases; junction bases not matched to a gene: 6. The germline CDR1 and CDR2 sequences are SEHNR and FQNEAQ (reference sequence). The CDR3 totals 13 residues. The CDR3 region is CASSFGQGAEAFF. DNA for the CDR3: TGTGCCAGCAGTTTTGGACAGGGCGCTGAAGCTTTCTTT.

This chain connects TRBV29-1 to TRBJ1-4, with TRBD1 as a possible D gene (5 bases). This CDR3 comprises 14 residues. V was cut by 0 bases and J by 7 bases, with 12 bases left in between. Germline V gene lookup returns CDR1 SQVTM and CDR2 ANQGSEA. CDR3 region: CSVEESGGSEKLFF. The DNA for the CDR3 is TGCAGCGTTGAAGAGAGCGGGGGGAGTGAAAAACTGTTTTTT.

The J gene is TRBJ1-5, the V gene TRBV2; weak D call: TRBD1 (6 bases). Germline V gives CDR1 SNHLY, CDR2 FYNNEI. The V end was cut by 2 bases, the J end by 7 bases, with 12 bases between. The CDR3 is made up of 14 amino acids. The CDR3 DNA reads TGTGCCAGCAGTGAACTCAGGGGAGGGCAGCCCCAGCATTTT. Amino acids: CASSELRGGQPQHF.

This rearrangement joins TRBV7-2 to TRBJ2-5; TRBD2 matches 16 bases. The CDR3 covers 15 residues. Germline V gene sequence: CDR1 SGHTA, CDR2 FQGNSA. V was pared by 5 bases and J by 6 bases, with 3 bases of the junction left unmatched. The CDR3, as DNA: TGTGCCAGCAGCACGGGACTAGCGGGGGGGCAGACCCAGTACTTC. It is translated as CASSTGLAGGQTQYF.

This chain links TRBV2 with TRBJ1-2; tentatively, D is TRBD1 (6 bases). The V gene's germline CDR1 is SNHLY and CDR2 FYNNEI. V lost 6 bases to trimming and J lost 4 bases, with 18 bases between them. This CDR3 is 15 amino acids long. CDR3 nucleotide sequence: TGTGCCAGCAGCGAGCAACTGGGGGCTAGCTATGGCTACACCTTC. Translating gives CASSEQLGASYGYTF.

The chain uses TRBV14 and TRBJ1-2, with D possibly being TRBD1 (5 bases). Trimming removed 4 bases at V and 6 bases at J, with 27 bases between. Looked up from germline, CDR1 is SGHDN and CDR2 is FVKESK. The CDR3 is 18 residues long. CDR3 sequence reads: CASSPFGRTVGVPHGYTF. In DNA, the CDR3 is TGTGCCAGCAGCCCCTTCGGTCGCACAGTAGGGGTCCCCCATGGCTACACCTTC. The variable domain in full, completed from reference TRBV14 and TRBJ1-2, reads EAGVTQFPSHSVIEKGQTVTLRCDPISGHDNLYWYRRVMGKEIKFLLHFVKESKQDESGMPNNRFLAERTGGTYSTLKVQPAELEDSGVYFCASSPFGRTVGVPHGYTFGSGTRLTVV.

Note on this clone: A read error may account for a junction end that differs from germline. This chain links TRBV30 with TRBJ2-2, with D possibly matching TRBD2 (5 bases). Germline CDR1 reads GTSNPN; CDR2 reads SVGIG (reference sequence). CDR3 length equals 14 residues. The CDR3 bases are TGTGCCTGGACTCGACAAAACGAACACCGGGGAGCTGTTTTT. Translating it yields CAWTRQNEHRGAVF.

There are a few counts of this clone. The chain joins TRBV11-3 to TRBJ1-1; 11 nucleotides agree with TRBD1. The CDR3 has 15 residues. CDR1 is SGHNT and CDR2 is YENEEA in the germline V gene. Trimming took 4 bases from V and 3 from J; bases not matched to a gene: 4. The CDR3 nucleotides read TGTGCCAGCAGCTCTGGACAGGGGGCTGACACTGAAGCTTTCTTT. Translated: CASSSGQGADTEAFF.

The chain carries TRBV28 and TRBJ2-7, with D uncertain. The V gene's germline CDR1 is MDHEN and CDR2 SYDVKM. V was cut by 3 bases and J by 5 bases, with 8 bases left in between. This CDR3 contains 12 residues. The CDR3 DNA is TGTGCCAGCAGTTTGGAGTGGAACGAGCAGTACTTC. Protein product: CASSLEWNEQYF.

This chain joins TRBV9 and TRBJ2-2; D gene ambiguous. The CDR3 runs to 16 residues. The ends were cut back, 1 base at V and 2 bases at J, with 12 bases in the middle. Germline CDR1 SGDLS, CDR2 YYNGEE. The CDR3 DNA sequence: TGTGCCAGCAGCGTATCCACGGTGGGCAACACCGGGGAGCTGTTTTTT. The encoded protein is CASSVSTVGNTGELFF.

The chain is built from TRBV19 and TRBJ2-1; D is undetermined. The ends were cut back, 3 bases at V and 10 bases at J, with 10 bases in the middle. The CDR3 contains 12 residues. The V gene's germline CDR1 is LNHDA and CDR2 SQIVND (reference sequence). This CDR3 is CASSIRGREQFF. The CDR3 DNA sequence: TGTGCCAGTAGTATTCGAGGTAGGGAGCAGTTCTTC. The variable domain in full, with the rest retrieved from reference TRBV19 and TRBJ2-1, is DGGITQSPKYLFRKEGQNVTLSCEQNLNHDAMYWYRQDPGQGLRLIYYSQIVNDFQKGDIAEGYSVSREKKESFPLTVTSAQKNPTAFYLCASSIRGREQFFGPGTRLTVL.

This clone is a singleton in its sample. An end of the junction does not agree with germline; a read error may underlie this. In the same sample, other DNA sequences code for this CDR3. The genes are TRBV19 and TRBJ2-2; 13 nucleotides match TRBD2. CDR1 is LNHDA and CDR2 is SQIVND in the germline V gene (reference sequence). This CDR3 is 16 amino acids long. The CDR3 nucleotides are TGTGCTAGTACTATCACGACTAGCGGGAGGCCCGGGGAGCTGTTTTTT. Translating it yields CASTITTSGRPGELFF.

The chain recombines TRBV7-9 with TRBJ2-1; D is perhaps TRBD1 (6 bases). The germline V gene encodes CDR1 SEHNR and CDR2 FQNEAQ (reference sequence). The length of the CDR3 is 14 residues. Trimming removed 2 bases at V and 5 bases at J, with 10 bases between. CDR3 DNA sequence: TGTGCCAGCAGCTTAAACAGGGCGGACAATGAGCAGTTCTTC. Translating it yields CASSLNRADNEQFF.

The V gene is TRBV15, the J gene TRBJ2-2, with 12 bases matching TRBD1. Germline V gene data show CDR1 as LNHNV and CDR2 as YYDKDF (reference sequence). After removal of 7 bases from V and 0 bases from J, the junction contained 9 bases not matched to a gene. This CDR3 region has 18 residues. CDR3: CATNPTGTGGPNTGELFF. CDR3 nucleotide sequence: TGTGCCACCAACCCCACCGGGACAGGGGGCCCGAACACCGGGGAGCTGTTTTTT.

The gene calls are TRBV5-6 and TRBJ2-5; D is uncertain. Per the germline V gene, CDR1 is SGHDT and CDR2 is YYEEEE. The V gene lost 1 base and the J gene lost 4 bases, with 8 bases spanning the gap. The CDR3 runs to 13 residues. CDR3: CASSLNSRETQYF. CDR3 bases: TGTGCCAGCAGCTTGAACAGTAGAGAGACCCAGTACTTC. The complete variable domain, with remaining parts taken from reference TRBV5-6 and TRBJ2-5, reads DAGVTQSPTHLIKTRGQQVTLRCSPKSGHDTVSWYQQALGQGPQFIFQYYEEEERQRGNFPDRFSGHQFPNYSSELNVNALLLGDSALYLCASSLNSRETQYFGPGTRLLVL.

The CDR3 sequence: CASSSGTGAGYTF. The CDR3 nucleotides are TGTGCCAGCAGTTCCGGGACAGGGGCGGGCTACACCTTC. The J gene is TRBJ1-2, the V gene TRBV6-5, with 10 bases fitting TRBD1. The CDR3 totals 13 residues. Germline V gene lookup returns CDR1 MNHEY and CDR2 SVGAGI. After removal of 4 bases from V and 8 bases from J, the junction contained 4 bases not matched to a gene.

This sequence joins TRBV29-1 and TRBJ2-5; 9 bases line up with TRBD2. The CDR3 covers 14 residues. CDR1 and CDR2 (germline): SQVTM, ANQGSEA. Germline trimming cut 8 bases from V and 1 base from J; bases unmatched to any gene: 8. CDR3 in DNA: TGCAGCTCTTTTGGCGGGGGGGCCCAAGAGACCCAGTACTTC. It is translated as CSSFGGGAQETQYF.

With regard to this clone: One end of the junction varies from germline; a read error may be responsible. V usage is TRBV28 and J usage is TRBJ2-3; TRBD1 is a possible D gene (6 bases). The CDR3 loop spans 13 amino acids. Germline CDR1 reads MDHEN; CDR2 reads SYDVKM. This CDR3 is CASIKGVTYTQYF. The DNA of the CDR3 is TGTGCCAGCATTAAGGGGGTCACATATACGCAGTATTTT.

This clone was observed a handful of times. V is TRBV18 and J is TRBJ1-2, with a possible D match to TRBD1 (5 bases). V shed 0 bases and J shed 3 bases, with 11 bases lying between them. This CDR3 has 15 amino acids. CDR1 is KGHSH, CDR2 LQKENI, per germline. CDR3 DNA: TGTGCCAGCTCACCACCAGTAGCCAGGGACTATGGCTACACCTTC. The encoded protein is CASSPPVARDYGYTF.

The J gene is TRBJ2-1, the V gene TRBV7-9, with D possibly matching TRBD2 (6 bases). CDR1 and CDR2 from the germline V gene are SEHNR and FQNEAQ (reference sequence). Trimming stripped 5 bases from V and 0 bases from J, with 11 bases between. The length of the CDR3 is 15 residues. As DNA, the CDR3 is TGTGCCAGCAGCATACGACTAGACTCCTACAATGAGCAGTTCTTC. This sequence encodes CASSIRLDSYNEQFF.

This clone was seen a handful of times. The chain carries TRBV6-1 and TRBJ1-5, with 9 bases fitting TRBD1. The CDR3 spans 16 residues. Germline values: CDR1 MNHNS, CDR2 SASEGT. V was pared by 4 bases and J by 6 bases, with 10 bases of the junction left unmatched. Here the CDR3 reads CASSASGTGNGQPQHF. Here the CDR3 DNA reads TGTGCCAGCAGTGCCTCCGGGACAGGGAATGGTCAGCCCCAGCATTTT.

A few counts support this clone. V and J are TRBV7-9 and TRBJ1-4, with D uncertain. Trimming took off 3 bases at V and 4 bases at J, with 9 bases between the two ends. The CDR3 runs 14 residues. The germline gives CDR1 SEHNR, CDR2 FQNEAQ (reference sequence). CDR3 sequence reads: CASSLRLSNEKLFF. The DNA of the CDR3 is TGTGCCAGCAGCTTGCGGCTGAGTAATGAAAAACTGTTTTTT.

This clone has a handful of counts. This specimen includes other DNA sequences encoding the same CDR3. J is TRBJ2-7 and V is TRBV6-1; D is possibly TRBD1 (6 bases). The germline CDR1 and CDR2 sequences are MNHNS and SASEGT. Trimming took off 4 bases at V and 2 bases at J, with 12 bases between the two ends. The CDR3 loop spans 14 amino acids. Here the CDR3 DNA reads TGTGCCAGCAGTGCAGACAGGTTTCCCTACGAGCAGTACTTC. Protein: CASSADRFPYEQYF.